The clone carrying this T cell receptor beta chain has only a few counts. What it recognizes is unknown. These data come from a study of blood T cells in healthy people across ages. The wider study: The capture of about one barcoded beta molecule per two T cells was achieved by template switching. General study points: The percentage of naive T cells correlated strongly with TCR beta diversity. The study found more naive CD4+ cells and higher diversity in long-lived than aged donors.

Sample-barcoded 5' priming and a J-beta primer mix drove a second PCR of about 6 to 12 cycles. TCRdb passed the 5' RACE reads through MiXCR, listing each CDR3 protein once. The sample includes 800,000 or so distinct CDR3 sequences, roughly 25% of them seen just once. These same records also appear under a second study, on T cells of mothers and their children. That work adds: Biologically related mothers and children overlapped slightly more than unrelated pairs, a non-significant difference.

This TCR was recovered from a boy aged 5 to 17 in good health. Sequenced: blood.

This CDR3 is CSADALNYGYTF. CDR3 nucleotides: TGCAGCGCGGACGCGCTTAACTATGGCTACACCTTC. V is TRBV29-1 and J is TRBJ1-2, with no clear D. Deletions cut 7 bases from V and 1 base from J, with 10 bases between. This CDR3 has 12 amino acids. The germline V gene has CDR1 SQVTM and CDR2 ANQGSEA. Full variable domain (remainder filled in from reference TRBV29-1 and TRBJ1-2): SAVISQKPSRDICQRGTSLTIQCQVDSQVTMMFWYRQQPGQSLTLIATANQGSEATYESGFVIDKFPISRPNLTFSTLTVSNMSPEDSSIYLCSADALNYGYTFGSGTRLTVV.